This T cell receptor beta chain came from a study of T cell repertoires in aging, cancer and after chemotherapy (dated by TCRdb to the late 2010s). Notes on the research overall: Donors spanned six age groups from 30 or younger to 70 or older, with at least three individuals per group. In the solid tumor group, paired pre- and post-chemotherapy samples were obtained from brain tumor (glioblastoma) patients receiving temozolomide-based therapy. In total, the full dataset held 8.9 million or so TCR reads. Peripheral blood TCR beta repertoires from healthy donors and cancer patients were profiled to examine immunoaging and T cell reconstitution after chemotherapy. Alongside 95 healthy donors serving as a reference group, the cohort included roughly 220 cancer patients, of whom more than 90 had hematological cancers and fewer than 130 had solid cancers.

The CDR3 has 14 amino acids, counting the end cysteine and phenylalanine. The kept DNA is CDR3 alone, 42 bases in frame from the first base. Trimming costs V 5 bases and J 9 bases, and their ends lie 20 bases apart. CDR1 LNHDA and CDR2 SQIVND are derived from the germline V gene (reference sequence). Broad study findings and their caveats: Declining TCR diversity with age in healthy donors was mainly explained by loss of richness; in cancer patients, loss of evenness also contributed. Compared with age-matched healthy donors, untreated patients with either hematological or solid cancers had significantly lower TCR diversity in the blood along with higher clonality. Median generation probability increased over the chemotherapy interval in both cancer cohorts, suggesting repertoire reconstitution through rebound thymic output. The authors noted that the repertoire data do not allow conclusions about immunological memory after chemotherapy.

Multiplex touch-down PCR with a mixed TRB-A/B primer pool was used to amplify rearranged TRB sequences covering the V, D and J segments. Illumina adapters and sample indices were added to the amplicons in two consecutive PCR reactions performed with Phusion HS II polymerase. After gel purification with the NucleoSpin Gel and PCR Clean-up kit, the amplicons were checked using Qubit and an Agilent 2100 Bioanalyzer. Sequencing of the libraries was done on an Illumina MiSeq with paired-end, single-indexed 600-cycle runs. Concerning the study's data processing: MiXCR versions 2.12 and 3.0.5 were used to process TRB sequences. A clone was defined as each unique CDR3 nucleotide sequence, and only productive sequences supported by at least two reads were kept. Shannon diversity, evenness, clonality (one minus evenness), and alpha-parameterized diversity profiles from alpha 0 to 5 were included as repertoire metrics. The IGoR algorithm was used to calculate generation probabilities of clones in the paired pre- and post-chemotherapy samples. Through fastp at Q25 and MiXCR, TCRdb rebuilt clones from the public reads, retaining in-frame beta chains. Rows are unified per CDR3 protein, each entry keeping the most common DNA and genes. TCRdb assigned the V and J calls; the authors' analysis was not used. This sample has around 20,000 distinct CDR3 sequences in its table, and less than 45% of those were observed once. The top ten clonotypes cover over 15% of the sample.

TCR beta rearrangements were amplified from genomic DNA extracted from peripheral blood rather than from sorted cells or RNA. This clonotype was counted only a few times. Its antigen is not yet known. The sample holds no much larger clone one base away, and base qualities are not on file. Specimen: blood. This clonotype was sampled from a human donor with a solid tumor. The rearrangement joined TRBV19 to TRBJ2-7; a weak D assignment points to TRBD2 (5 bases agree). The CDR3 reads CASSASWEPSVQYF. The sequenced DNA: TGTGCCAGTAGTGCTAGCTGGGAGCCTAGTGTGCAGTACTTC.